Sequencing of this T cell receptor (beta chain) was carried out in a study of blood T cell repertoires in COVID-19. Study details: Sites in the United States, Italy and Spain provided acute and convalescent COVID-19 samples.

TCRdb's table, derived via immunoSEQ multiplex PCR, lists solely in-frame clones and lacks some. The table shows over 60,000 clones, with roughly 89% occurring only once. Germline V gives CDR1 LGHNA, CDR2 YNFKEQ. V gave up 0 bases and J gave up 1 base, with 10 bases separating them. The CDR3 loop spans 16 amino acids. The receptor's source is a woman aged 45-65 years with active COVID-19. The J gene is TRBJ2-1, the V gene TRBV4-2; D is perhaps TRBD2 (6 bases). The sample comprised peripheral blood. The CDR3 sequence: CASSQDHAGSYNEQFF. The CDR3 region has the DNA TGTGCCAGCAGCCAAGATCATGCGGGATCCTACAATGAGCAGTTCTTC.